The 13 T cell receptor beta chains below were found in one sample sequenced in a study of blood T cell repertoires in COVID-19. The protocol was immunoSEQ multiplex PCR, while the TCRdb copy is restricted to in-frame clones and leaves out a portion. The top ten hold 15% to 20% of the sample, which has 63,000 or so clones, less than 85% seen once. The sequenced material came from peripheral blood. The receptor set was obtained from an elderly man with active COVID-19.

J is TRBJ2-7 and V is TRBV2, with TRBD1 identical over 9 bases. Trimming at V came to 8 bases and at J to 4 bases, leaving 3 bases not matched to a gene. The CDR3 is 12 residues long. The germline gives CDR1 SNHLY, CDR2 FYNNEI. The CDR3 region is CASRGQGYEQYF. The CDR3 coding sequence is TGTGCCAGCCGGGGACAGGGTTACGAGCAGTACTTC.

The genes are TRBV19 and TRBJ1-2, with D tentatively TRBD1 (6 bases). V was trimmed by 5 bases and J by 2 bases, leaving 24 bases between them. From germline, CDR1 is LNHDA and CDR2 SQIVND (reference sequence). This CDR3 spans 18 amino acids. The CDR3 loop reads CASSPRAQAITGNYGYTF. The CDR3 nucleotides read TGTGCCAGTAGTCCCCGTGCGCAGGCCATAACAGGGAACTATGGCTACACCTTC. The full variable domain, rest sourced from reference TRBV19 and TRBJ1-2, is DGGITQSPKYLFRKEGQNVTLSCEQNLNHDAMYWYRQDPGQGLRLIYYSQIVNDFQKGDIAEGYSVSREKKESFPLTVTSAQKNPTAFYLCASSPRAQAITGNYGYTFGSGTRLTVV.

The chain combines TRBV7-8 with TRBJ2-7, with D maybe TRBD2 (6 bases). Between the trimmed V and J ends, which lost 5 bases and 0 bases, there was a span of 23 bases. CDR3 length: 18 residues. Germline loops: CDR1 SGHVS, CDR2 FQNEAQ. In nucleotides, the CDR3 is TGTGCCAGCAGCCCACCCATCCGATTCGCGGGAAGCTCCTACGAGCAGTACTTC. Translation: CASSPPIRFAGSSYEQYF.

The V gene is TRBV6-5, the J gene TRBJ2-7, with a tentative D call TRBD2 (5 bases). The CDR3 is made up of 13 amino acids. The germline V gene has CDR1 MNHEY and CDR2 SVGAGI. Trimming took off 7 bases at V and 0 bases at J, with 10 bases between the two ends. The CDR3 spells CASNGVDSYEQYF. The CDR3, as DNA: TGTGCCAGCAACGGGGTGGACTCCTACGAGCAGTACTTC.

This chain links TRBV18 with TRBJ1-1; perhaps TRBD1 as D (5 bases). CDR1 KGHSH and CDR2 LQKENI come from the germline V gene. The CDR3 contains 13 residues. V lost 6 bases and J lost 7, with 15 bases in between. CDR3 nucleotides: TGTGCCAGCTCGTCAAATGGGGCATATGAAGCTTTCTTT. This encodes CASSSNGAYEAFF.

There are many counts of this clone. In DNA form, the CDR3 reads TGTGCCAGCGCCGAACTAGCGGGGGCCTACACCGGGGAGCTGTTTTTT. This encodes CASAELAGAYTGELFF. The chain employs TRBV9 and TRBJ2-2, with 11 nucleotides matching TRBD2. There are 16 residues in the CDR3. Per the germline V gene, CDR1 is SGDLS and CDR2 is YYNGEE. The trim removed 7 bases at V and 3 bases at J, leaving 8 bases unmatched.

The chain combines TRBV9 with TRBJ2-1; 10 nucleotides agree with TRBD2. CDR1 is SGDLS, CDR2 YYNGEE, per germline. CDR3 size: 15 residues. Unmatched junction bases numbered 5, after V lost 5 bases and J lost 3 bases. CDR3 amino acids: CASRRGLADYNEQFF. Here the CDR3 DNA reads TGTGCCAGCAGACGAGGACTAGCGGACTACAATGAGCAGTTCTTC.

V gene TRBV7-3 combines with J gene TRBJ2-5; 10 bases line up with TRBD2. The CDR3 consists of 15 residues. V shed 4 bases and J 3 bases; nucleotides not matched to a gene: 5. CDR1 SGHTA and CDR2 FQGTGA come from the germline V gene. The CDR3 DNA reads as TGTGCCAGCAGCTGGACCGGACTAGCGGAAGAGACCCAGTACTTC. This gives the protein CASSWTGLAEETQYF.

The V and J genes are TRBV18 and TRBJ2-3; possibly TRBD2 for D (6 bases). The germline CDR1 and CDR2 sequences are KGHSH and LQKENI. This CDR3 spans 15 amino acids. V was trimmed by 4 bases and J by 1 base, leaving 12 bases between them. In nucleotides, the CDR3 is TGTGCCAGCTCACTGGACTACTCAGGCACAGATACGCAGTATTTT. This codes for CASSLDYSGTDTQYF.

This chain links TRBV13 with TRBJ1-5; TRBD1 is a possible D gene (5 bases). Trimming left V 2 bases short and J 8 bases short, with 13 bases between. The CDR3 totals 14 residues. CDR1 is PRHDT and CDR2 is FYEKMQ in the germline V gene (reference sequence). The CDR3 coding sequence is TGTGCCAGCAGCTTAAAGTGGCGGGGGGAGCCCCAGCATTTT. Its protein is CASSLKWRGEPQHF.

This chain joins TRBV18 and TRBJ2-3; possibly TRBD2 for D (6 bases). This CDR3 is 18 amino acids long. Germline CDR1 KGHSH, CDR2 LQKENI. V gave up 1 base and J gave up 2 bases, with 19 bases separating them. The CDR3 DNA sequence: TGTGCCAGCTCACCACGGGGATTGCGGGGAACCGTCACAGATACGCAGTATTTT. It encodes CASSPRGLRGTVTDTQYF.

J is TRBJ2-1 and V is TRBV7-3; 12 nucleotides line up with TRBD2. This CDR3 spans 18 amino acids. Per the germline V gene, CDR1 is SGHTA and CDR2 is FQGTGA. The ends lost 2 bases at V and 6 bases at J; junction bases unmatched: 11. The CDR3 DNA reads TGTGCCAGCAGCTTAGCAGGGCTAGCGGGAGGGCCGGGCAATGAGCAGTTCTTC. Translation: CASSLAGLAGGPGNEQFF.

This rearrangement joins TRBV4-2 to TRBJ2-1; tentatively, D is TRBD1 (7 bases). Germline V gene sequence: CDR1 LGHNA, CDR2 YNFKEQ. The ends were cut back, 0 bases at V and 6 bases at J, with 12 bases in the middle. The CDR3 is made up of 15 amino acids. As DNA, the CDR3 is TGTGCCAGCAGCCAAGATCCGCAGGGGGGCAATGAGCAGTTCTTC. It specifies CASSQDPQGGNEQFF.